Sequencing of this T cell receptor beta chain was carried out in a study of human T cells and chemical hapten exposure. About the study: Weekly diphenylcyclopropenone doses were given to patients' scalps across the approximately 23-week study. Small volume differences among pooled libraries mainly caused per-sample TCR yield variation. Points from the study as a whole: TCRs at high frequency, those above 1 in 1000, did not change with DPC sensitization.

MiXCR was run by TCRdb on the RACE reads, yielding one entry per CDR3 protein. The data show more than 90,000 distinct CDR3 sequences, roughly a tenth seen once. Time point indicated: patch test 1, 2 weeks after DPC sensitization. Specified treatment: therapeutic diphenylcyclopropenone sensitization with weekly scalp DPC. The CDR3 contains 13 residues. Germline V gives CDR1 KGHDR, CDR2 SFDVKD. The V end lost 4 bases, the J end lost 2 bases, and 6 bases lay between the germline ends. About this clonotype: Its antigen is still unknown.

The chain links TRBV24-1 to TRBJ2-3; D unclear. The sample consisted of whole blood, taken in connection with sensitization to the hapten diphenylcyclopropenone (DPC). The source is a man aged 35-49 years with alopecia areata. Some clones in this sample may be carry-over from other donors' samples. CDR3 residues: CATSEPVTDTQYF. The CDR3 nucleotides read TGTGCCACCAGTGAACCCGTCACAGATACGCAGTATTTT.